This T cell receptor beta chain was sequenced for a study of T cells in Graves' hyperthyroidism and ophthalmopathy. The CDR3 runs 16 residues. CDR1 and CDR2 (germline): SGHNT, YENEEA. The ends were cut back, 4 bases at V and 2 bases at J, with 15 bases in the middle. RNA transcripts were the template for amplifying TCR beta CDR3 regions. A first-round RT-PCR of the TCR CDR3 used the HTBI primer set. TCRdb used MiXCR to reprocess the multiplex PCR reads, holding one entry per CDR3 protein. The sample includes a few hundred thousand distinct CDR3 sequences, roughly 14% of them seen just once. This clonotype was recorded at least ten times. The antigen is undetermined. Study outcomes and limitations: Most thyroid-expanded clonotypes above 0.001 were also found in blood.

The sequence was collected from a woman in her twenties or thirties with Graves' hyperthyroidism. The specimen was blood. This rearrangement joins TRBV11-3 to TRBJ2-1; a possible D gene is TRBD2 (6 bases). DNA for the CDR3: TGTGCCAGCAGCTCATCCCGGGACTCCGCCTACAATGAGCAGTTCTTC. Its protein is CASSSSRDSAYNEQFF. Combining the CDR3 with reference TRBV11-3 and TRBJ2-1 gives the whole variable domain EAGVVQSPRYKIIEKKQPVAFWCNPISGHNTLYWYLQNLGQGPELLIRYENEEAVDDSQLPKDRFSAERLKGVDSTLKIQPAELGDSAVYLCASSSSRDSAYNEQFFGPGTRLTVL.